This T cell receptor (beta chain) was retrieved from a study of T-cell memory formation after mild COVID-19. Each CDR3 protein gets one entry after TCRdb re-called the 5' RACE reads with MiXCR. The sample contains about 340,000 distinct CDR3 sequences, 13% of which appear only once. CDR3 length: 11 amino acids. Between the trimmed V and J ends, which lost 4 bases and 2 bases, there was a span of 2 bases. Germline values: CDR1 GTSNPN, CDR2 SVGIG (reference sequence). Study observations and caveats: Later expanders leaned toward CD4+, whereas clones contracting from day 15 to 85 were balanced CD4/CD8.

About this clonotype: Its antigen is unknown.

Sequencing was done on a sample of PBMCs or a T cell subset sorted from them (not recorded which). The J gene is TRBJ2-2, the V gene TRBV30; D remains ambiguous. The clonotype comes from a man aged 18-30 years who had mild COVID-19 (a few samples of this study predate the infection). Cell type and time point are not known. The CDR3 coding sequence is TGTGCCTGGACCAACACCGGGGAGCTGTTTTTT. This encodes CAWTNTGELFF.